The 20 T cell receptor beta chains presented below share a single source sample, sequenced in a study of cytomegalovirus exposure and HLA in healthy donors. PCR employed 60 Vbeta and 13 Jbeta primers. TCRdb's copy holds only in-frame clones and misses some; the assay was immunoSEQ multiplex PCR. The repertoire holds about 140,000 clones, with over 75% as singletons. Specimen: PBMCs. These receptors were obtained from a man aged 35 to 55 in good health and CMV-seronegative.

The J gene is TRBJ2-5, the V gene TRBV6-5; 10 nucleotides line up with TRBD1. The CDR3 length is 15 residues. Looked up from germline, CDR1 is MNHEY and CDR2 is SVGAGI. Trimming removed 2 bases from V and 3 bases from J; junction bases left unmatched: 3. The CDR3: CASSYGTGVKETQYF. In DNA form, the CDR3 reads TGTGCCAGCAGTTACGGGACAGGGGTAAAAGAGACCCAGTACTTC.

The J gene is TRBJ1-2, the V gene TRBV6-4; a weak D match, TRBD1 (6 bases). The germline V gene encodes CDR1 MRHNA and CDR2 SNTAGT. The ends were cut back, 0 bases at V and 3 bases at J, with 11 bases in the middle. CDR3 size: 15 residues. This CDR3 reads CASSDSPGAYYGYTF. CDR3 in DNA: TGTGCCAGCAGTGACTCGCCAGGGGCCTACTATGGCTACACCTTC.

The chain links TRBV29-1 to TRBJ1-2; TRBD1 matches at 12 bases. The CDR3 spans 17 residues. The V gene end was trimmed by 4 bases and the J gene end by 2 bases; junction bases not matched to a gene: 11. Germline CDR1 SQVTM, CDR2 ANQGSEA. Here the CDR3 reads CSVAGTGTGGANYGYTF. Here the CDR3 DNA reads TGCAGCGTTGCGGGAACCGGGACAGGGGGCGCAAACTATGGCTACACCTTC.

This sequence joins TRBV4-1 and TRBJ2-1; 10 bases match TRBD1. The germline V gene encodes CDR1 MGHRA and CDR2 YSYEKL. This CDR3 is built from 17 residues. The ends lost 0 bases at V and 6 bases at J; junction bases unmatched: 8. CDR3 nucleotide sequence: TGCGCCAGCAGCCAAGATGGCTCCGGGACAGGGGTCAATGAGCAGTTCTTC. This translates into CASSQDGSGTGVNEQFF.

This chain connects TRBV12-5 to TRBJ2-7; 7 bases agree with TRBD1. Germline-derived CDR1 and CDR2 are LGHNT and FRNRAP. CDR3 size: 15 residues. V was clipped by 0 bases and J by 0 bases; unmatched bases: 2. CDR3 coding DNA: TGTGCTAGTGGTTTGGTGACAGGGAGCTCCTACGAGCAGTACTTC. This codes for CASGLVTGSSYEQYF.

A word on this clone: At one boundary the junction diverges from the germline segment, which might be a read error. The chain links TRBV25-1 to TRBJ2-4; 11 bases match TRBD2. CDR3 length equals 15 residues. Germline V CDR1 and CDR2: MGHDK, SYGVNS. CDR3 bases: TGTGCCAGCAGGGTTAGCGGGAGGGATGGAAACAGTCAGTACTTC. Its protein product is CASRVSGRDGNSQYF.

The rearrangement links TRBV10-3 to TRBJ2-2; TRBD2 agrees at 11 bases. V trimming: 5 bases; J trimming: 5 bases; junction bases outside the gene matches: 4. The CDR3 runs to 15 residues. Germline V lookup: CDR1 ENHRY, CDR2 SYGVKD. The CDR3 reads CAISTSGSSTGELFF. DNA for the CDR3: TGTGCCATCAGTACTAGCGGGAGTTCGACCGGGGAGCTGTTTTTT.

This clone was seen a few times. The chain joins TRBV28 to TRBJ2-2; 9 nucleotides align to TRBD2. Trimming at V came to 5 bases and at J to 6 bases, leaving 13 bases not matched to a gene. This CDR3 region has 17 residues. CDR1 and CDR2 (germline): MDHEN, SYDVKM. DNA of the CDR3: TGTGCCAGCAGTCAACCCCAACTGCGGGGGGGGGCCGGGGAGCTGTTTTTT. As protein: CASSQPQLRGGAGELFF.

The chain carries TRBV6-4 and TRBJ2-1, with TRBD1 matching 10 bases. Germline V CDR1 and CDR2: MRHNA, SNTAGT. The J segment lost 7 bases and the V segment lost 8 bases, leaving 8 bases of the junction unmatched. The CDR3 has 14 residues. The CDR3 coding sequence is TGTGCCAGCTTGGCCGGGACAGGGGATAATGAGCAGTTCTTC. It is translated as CASLAGTGDNEQFF.

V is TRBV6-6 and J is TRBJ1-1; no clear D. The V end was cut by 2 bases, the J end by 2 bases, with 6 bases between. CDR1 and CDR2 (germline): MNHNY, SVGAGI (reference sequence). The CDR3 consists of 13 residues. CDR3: CASSYEGNTEAFF. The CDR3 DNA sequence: TGTGCCAGCAGTTACGAGGGTAACACTGAAGCTTTCTTT.

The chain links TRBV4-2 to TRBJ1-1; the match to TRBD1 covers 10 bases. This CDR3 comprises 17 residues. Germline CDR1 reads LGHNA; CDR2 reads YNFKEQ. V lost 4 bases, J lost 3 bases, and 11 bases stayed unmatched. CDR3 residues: CASSPEPDRGRDTEAFF. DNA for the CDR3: TGTGCCAGCAGCCCAGAACCTGACAGGGGGCGAGACACTGAAGCTTTCTTT.

Here the CDR3 reads CASSIVFGEDTQYF. CDR3 DNA: TGTGCCAGTAGTATAGTTTTCGGGGAAGATACGCAGTATTTT. V is TRBV19 and J is TRBJ2-3, with D perhaps TRBD2 (5 bases). The germline CDR1 and CDR2 sequences are LNHDA and SQIVND (reference sequence). V was cut by 1 base and J by 5 bases, with 10 bases left in between. CDR3 size: 14 residues.

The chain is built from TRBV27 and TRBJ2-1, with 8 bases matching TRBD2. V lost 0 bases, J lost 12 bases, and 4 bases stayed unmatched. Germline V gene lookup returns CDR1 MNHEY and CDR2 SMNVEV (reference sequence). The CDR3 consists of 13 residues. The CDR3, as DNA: TGTGCCAGCAGTTTATCCCGAACTAGCGGGCAGTTCTTC. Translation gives CASSLSRTSGQFF.

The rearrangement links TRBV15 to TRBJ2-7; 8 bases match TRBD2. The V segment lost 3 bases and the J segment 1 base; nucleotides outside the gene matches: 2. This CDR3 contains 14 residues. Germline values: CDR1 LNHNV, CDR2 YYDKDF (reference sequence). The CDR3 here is CATSSGGGSYEQYF. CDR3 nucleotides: TGTGCCACCAGCAGCGGGGGGGGATCCTACGAGCAGTACTTC. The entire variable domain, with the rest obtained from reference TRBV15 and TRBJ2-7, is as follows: DAMVIQNPRYQVTQFGKPVTLSCSQTLNHNVMYWYQQKSSQAPKLLFHYYDKDFNNEADTPDNFQSRRPNTSFCFLDIRSPGLGDTAMYLCATSSGGGSYEQYFGPGTRLTVT.

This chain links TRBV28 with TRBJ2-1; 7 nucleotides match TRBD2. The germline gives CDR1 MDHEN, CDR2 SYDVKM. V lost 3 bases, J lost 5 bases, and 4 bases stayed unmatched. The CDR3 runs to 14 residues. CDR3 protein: CASSFRGVHNEQFF. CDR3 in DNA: TGTGCCAGCAGTTTCCGGGGGGTCCACAATGAGCAGTTCTTC.

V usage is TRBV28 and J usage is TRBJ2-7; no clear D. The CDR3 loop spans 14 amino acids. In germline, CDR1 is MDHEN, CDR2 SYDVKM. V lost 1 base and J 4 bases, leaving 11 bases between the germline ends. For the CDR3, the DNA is TGTGCCAGCAGTTTATCGTCAGGTCCTTACGAGCAGTACTTC. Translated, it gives CASSLSSGPYEQYF.

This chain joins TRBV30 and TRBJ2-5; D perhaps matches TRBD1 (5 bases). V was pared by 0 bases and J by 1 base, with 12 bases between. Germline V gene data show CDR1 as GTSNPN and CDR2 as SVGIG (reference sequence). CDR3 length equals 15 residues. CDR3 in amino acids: CAWSVQWGSQETQYF. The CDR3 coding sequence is TGTGCCTGGAGTGTCCAGTGGGGCAGCCAAGAGACCCAGTACTTC.

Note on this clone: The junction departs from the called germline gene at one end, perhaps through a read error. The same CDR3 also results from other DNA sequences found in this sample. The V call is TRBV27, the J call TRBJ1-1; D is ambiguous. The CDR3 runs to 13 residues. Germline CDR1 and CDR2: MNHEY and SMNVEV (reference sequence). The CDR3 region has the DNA TGTGCCAGCAGTTTTTCCCGCGACACCGAAGCTTTCTTT. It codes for CASSFSRDTEAFF.

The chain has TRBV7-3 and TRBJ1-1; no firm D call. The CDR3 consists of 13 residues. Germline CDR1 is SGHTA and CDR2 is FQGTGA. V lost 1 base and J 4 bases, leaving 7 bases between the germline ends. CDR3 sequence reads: CASSLITRTEAFF. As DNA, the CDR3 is TGTGCCAGCAGCTTAATAACGCGCACTGAAGCTTTCTTT.

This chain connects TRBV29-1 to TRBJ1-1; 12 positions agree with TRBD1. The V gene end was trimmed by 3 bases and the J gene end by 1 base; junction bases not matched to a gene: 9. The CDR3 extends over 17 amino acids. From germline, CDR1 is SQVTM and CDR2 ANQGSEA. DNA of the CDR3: TGCAGCGTTGAGGGGACAGGGGGCGCGAGAACGAACACTGAAGCTTTCTTT. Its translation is CSVEGTGGARTNTEAFF.